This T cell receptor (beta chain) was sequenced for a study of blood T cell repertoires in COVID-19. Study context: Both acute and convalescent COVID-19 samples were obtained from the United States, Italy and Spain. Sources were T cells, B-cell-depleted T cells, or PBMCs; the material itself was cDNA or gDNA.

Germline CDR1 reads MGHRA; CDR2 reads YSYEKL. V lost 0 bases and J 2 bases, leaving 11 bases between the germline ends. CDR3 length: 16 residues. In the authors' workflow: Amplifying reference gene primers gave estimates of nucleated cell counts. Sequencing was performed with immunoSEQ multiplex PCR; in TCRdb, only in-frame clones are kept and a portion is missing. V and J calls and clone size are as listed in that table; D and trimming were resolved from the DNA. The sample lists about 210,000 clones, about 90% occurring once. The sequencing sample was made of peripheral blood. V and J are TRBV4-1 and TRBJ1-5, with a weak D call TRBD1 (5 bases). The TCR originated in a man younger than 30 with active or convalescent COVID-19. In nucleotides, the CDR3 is TGCGCCAGCAGCCAAGAGCCTCAGGGCGGCAATCAGCCCCAGCATTTT. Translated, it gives CASSQEPQGGNQPQHF.